A single sample is the source of the 24 T cell receptor beta chains below, sequenced in a study of blood T cell repertoires in COVID-19. Produced via immunoSEQ multiplex PCR; TCRdb's table is partial and in-frame only. The sample has about 190,000 clones; roughly 90% are singletons. Sequenced: peripheral blood. These receptors were taken from a woman aged 40 to 50 who had recovered from COVID-19.

The rearrangement uses TRBV7-9 and TRBJ2-1; no firm D call. Per the germline V gene, CDR1 is SEHNR and CDR2 is FQNEAQ (reference sequence). V lost 6 bases and J 7 bases, leaving 7 bases between the germline ends. The CDR3 is 11 residues long. Here the CDR3 reads CASSSSNEQFF. The CDR3 coding sequence is TGTGCCAGCAGTTCCTCTAATGAGCAGTTCTTC.

This clone has just a few counts. The chain combines TRBV28 with TRBJ1-5, with D possibly TRBD1 on 5 matching bases. Per the germline V gene, CDR1 is MDHEN and CDR2 is SYDVKM. The ends were cut back, 6 bases at V and 7 bases at J, with 10 bases in the middle. This CDR3 has 12 residues. CDR3 protein: CASRGREQPQHF. The CDR3 DNA sequence: TGTGCCAGCAGGGGGCGCGAACAGCCCCAGCATTTT.

This sequence joins TRBV30 and TRBJ2-3; 10 bases are a match to TRBD2. J was trimmed by 2 bases and V by 2 bases; bases with no gene match: 10. CDR1 is GTSNPN, CDR2 SVGIG, per germline (reference sequence). CDR3 length: 17 residues. Here the CDR3 reads CAWSTSGLAETTDTQYF. The CDR3 bases are TGTGCCTGGAGTACCTCCGGACTAGCGGAGACCACAGATACGCAGTATTTT.

V gene TRBV7-9 combines with J gene TRBJ1-4; 8 bases fit TRBD1. This CDR3 region has 17 residues. Germline V gene lookup returns CDR1 SEHNR and CDR2 FQNEAQ (reference sequence). The V and J ends lost 1 base and 1 base, in that order; junction bases with no gene match: 5. The CDR3 nucleotides read TGTGCCAGCAGCTTAGGGACAGGGATAGGAACTAATGAAAAACTGTTTTTT. This sequence encodes CASSLGTGIGTNEKLFF. Full variable domain (outside the CDR3, taken from reference TRBV7-9 and TRBJ1-4): DTGVSQNPRHKITKRGQNVTFRCDPISEHNRLYWYRQTLGQGPEFLTYFQNEAQLEKSRLLSDRFSAERPKGSFSTLEIQRTEQGDSAMYLCASSLGTGIGTNEKLFFGSGTQLSVL.

The chain is built from TRBV7-9 and TRBJ1-2, with TRBD1 matching over 8 bases. V lost 1 base, J lost 3 bases, and 4 bases stayed unmatched. The germline V gene has CDR1 SEHNR and CDR2 FQNEAQ (reference sequence). The CDR3 runs to 15 residues. The CDR3 loop reads CASSLGQGSHYGYTF. CDR3 coding DNA: TGTGCCAGCAGCTTAGGACAGGGGAGCCACTATGGCTACACCTTC.

The chain carries TRBV28 and TRBJ2-6, with D possibly being TRBD2 (6 bases). The ends were cut back, 3 bases at V and 0 bases at J, with 15 bases in the middle. Germline loops: CDR1 MDHEN, CDR2 SYDVKM. The CDR3 has 18 amino acids. As DNA, the CDR3 is TGTGCCAGCAGTTTTGGGGGGTTTACCACCTCTGGGGCCAACGTCCTGACTTTC. This sequence encodes CASSFGGFTTSGANVLTF.

This clone was detected a few times. Written as DNA, the CDR3 is TGTGCCAGCAGCTTGTCGACCGGCCAGACGGGACAGGTCTCCTACGAGCAGTACTTC. It is translated as CASSLSTGQTGQVSYEQYF. The chain links TRBV7-9 to TRBJ2-7; 8 bases align to TRBD1. CDR1 and CDR2 from the germline V gene are SEHNR and FQNEAQ (reference sequence). V dropped 3 bases and J dropped 0; count of bases not matched to a gene: 16. The CDR3 has 19 amino acids.

This clone was observed a single time. The rearrangement uses TRBV5-1 and TRBJ2-7, with 7 positions matching TRBD2. V lost 1 base, J lost 1 base, and 8 bases stayed unmatched. The CDR3 spans 16 residues. Per the germline V gene, CDR1 is SGHRS and CDR2 is YFSETQ. The CDR3 reads CASSLFEGGYSYEQYF. Here the CDR3 DNA reads TGCGCCAGCAGCTTGTTTGAGGGAGGGTATTCCTACGAGCAGTACTTC. The full variable domain, rest sourced from reference TRBV5-1 and TRBJ2-7, is KAGVTQTPRYLIKTRGQQVTLSCSPISGHRSVSWYQQTPGQGLQFLFEYFSETQRNKGNFPGRFSGRQFSNSRSEMNVSTLELGDSALYLCASSLFEGGYSYEQYFGPGTRLTVT.

V and J are TRBV2 and TRBJ1-1; TRBD1 might be the D (5 bases). The CDR3 covers 13 residues. CDR1 SNHLY and CDR2 FYNNEI come from the germline V gene. Between the trimmed V and J ends, which lost 2 bases and 7 bases, there was a span of 11 bases. The DNA for the CDR3 is TGTGCCAGCAGTGAACCGCCCGGGGGTGAAGCTTTCTTT. Its translation is CASSEPPGGEAFF.

This rearrangement joins TRBV28 to TRBJ2-1; TRBD2 aligns across 9 bases. CDR1 is MDHEN and CDR2 is SYDVKM in the germline V gene. Germline trimming cut 5 bases from V and 4 bases from J; bases unmatched to any gene: 9. CDR3 length: 16 amino acids. This chain's CDR3 is CASSHLFGLAYNEQFF. The CDR3 nucleotides are TGTGCCAGCAGTCACCTTTTTGGACTAGCGTACAATGAGCAGTTCTTC.

J is TRBJ1-2 and V is TRBV28; 7 nucleotides align to TRBD1. The V and J ends lost 6 bases and 4 bases, in that order; junction bases with no gene match: 5. The CDR3 length is 13 residues. CDR1 is MDHEN and CDR2 is SYDVKM in the germline V gene. The CDR3 DNA sequence: TGTGCCAGCAGGATTGGGACAGTCTATGGCTACACCTTC. The encoded protein is CASRIGTVYGYTF.

The V and J genes are TRBV28 and TRBJ1-2, with 8 bases lining up with TRBD1. After removal of 4 bases from V and 5 bases from J, the junction contained 3 bases not matched to a gene. Germline V gene data show CDR1 as MDHEN and CDR2 as SYDVKM. The CDR3 spans 13 residues. The CDR3 sequence: CASSSGQAYGYTF. CDR3 nucleotide sequence: TGTGCCAGCAGTTCGGGACAGGCATATGGCTACACCTTC.

The chain has TRBV7-9 and TRBJ1-1, with D maybe TRBD1 (6 bases). The CDR3 loop spans 14 amino acids. V was clipped by 3 bases and J by 0 bases, with 8 bases between them. The germline V gene has CDR1 SEHNR and CDR2 FQNEAQ (reference sequence). CDR3 sequence (DNA): TGTGCCAGCAGCTTCCAGGGGATGAACACTGAAGCTTTCTTT. The encoded protein is CASSFQGMNTEAFF.

This chain links TRBV3-1 (or the pseudogene TRBV3-2) with TRBJ1-2; possible D gene TRBD1, 6 bases. Trimming cost V 0 bases and J 7 bases, with 18 bases left between them. This CDR3 is built from 16 residues. CDR1 is LGHDT, CDR2 YNNKEL, per germline (reference sequence). The CDR3 spells CASSQDENRGSAGYTF. CDR3 bases: TGTGCCAGCAGCCAAGATGAAAATAGGGGGTCGGCTGGCTACACCTTC.

The chain employs TRBV11-2 and TRBJ2-2; TRBD1 aligns across 12 bases. With 3 bases clipped from V and 4 bases from J, the junction kept 0 bases outside the gene matches. The CDR3 totals 15 residues. CDR1 is SGHAT and CDR2 is FQNNGV in the germline V gene. The CDR3 region has the DNA TGTGCCAGCAGCTTGGGACAGGGGGCCACCGGGGAGCTGTTTTTT. Its protein is CASSLGQGATGELFF.

As for this clone: The sample holds other DNA sequences that translate to the same CDR3. The V call is TRBV7-3, the J call TRBJ2-5, with 11 bases lining up with TRBD2. Looked up from germline, CDR1 is SGHTA and CDR2 is FQGTGA. The CDR3 loop spans 15 amino acids. V was clipped by 6 bases and J by 4 bases; unmatched bases: 7. CDR3 coding DNA: TGTGCCAGCAGTCCAGCACTAGCGGGAGTAGAGACCCAGTACTTC. It codes for CASSPALAGVETQYF.

The rearrangement uses TRBV6-1 and TRBJ2-4; TRBD1 agrees at 11 bases. The CDR3 sequence is 15 residues long. V was pared by 1 base and J by 7 bases, with 3 bases of the junction left unmatched. Germline V gene sequence: CDR1 MNHNS, CDR2 SASEGT. The DNA for the CDR3 is TGTGCCAGCAGTGAAGGATGGGACAGGGGGAACATTCAGTACTTC. This codes for CASSEGWDRGNIQYF.

This clone has only one observation. The genes are TRBV18 and TRBJ1-2; tentatively, D is TRBD1 (5 bases). Trimming removed 3 bases at V and 8 bases at J, with 22 bases between. Germline V CDR1 and CDR2: KGHSH, LQKENI. The CDR3 covers 16 residues. In DNA form, the CDR3 reads TGTGCCAGCTCACCTCTCCAGGAGGAGGGACGACGGGGCTACACCTTC. This sequence encodes CASSPLQEEGRRGYTF.

The rearrangement links TRBV7-8 to TRBJ1-5; the D gene is possibly TRBD1 (5 bases). Germline lookup yields CDR1 SGHVS and CDR2 FQNEAQ. V lost 6 bases and J 5 bases, leaving 20 bases between the germline ends. This CDR3 contains 16 residues. CDR3 nucleotides: TGTGCCAGCAGTATCGGGGAGGGGACGGGCGATCAGCCCCAGCATTTT. It encodes CASSIGEGTGDQPQHF.

The chain links TRBV7-9 to TRBJ2-3; 10 bases fit TRBD2. J gave up 6 bases and V 7 bases, and 16 bases lay outside the gene matches. CDR1 SEHNR and CDR2 FQNEAQ come from the germline V gene (reference sequence). This CDR3 region has 17 residues. DNA of the CDR3: TGTGCCAGCACCACCCCAAAGGTAGCGGGAGGTGGGGATACGCAGTATTTT. It specifies CASTTPKVAGGGDTQYF. Complete variable domain (other parts from reference TRBV7-9 and TRBJ2-3): DTGVSQNPRHKITKRGQNVTFRCDPISEHNRLYWYRQTLGQGPEFLTYFQNEAQLEKSRLLSDRFSAERPKGSFSTLEIQRTEQGDSAMYLCASTTPKVAGGGDTQYFGPGTRLTVL.

A remark on this clone: Relative to the germline gene, one junction end is altered; a read error may explain this. This rearrangement joins TRBV20-1 to TRBJ2-7, with 7 bases lining up with TRBD2. Germline CDR1 is DFQATT and CDR2 is SNEGSKA (reference sequence). The CDR3 length is 11 residues. The CDR3, as DNA: TGCAGTGCCAGAGGAGCGGGGGAGCAGTACTTC. Encoded protein: CSARGAGEQYF.

Note on this clone: The junction shows a germline mismatch at one end, possibly a read error. This rearrangement joins TRBV6-2 or TRBV6-3 to TRBJ2-7; 7 positions agree with TRBD1. In germline, CDR1 is MNHEY, CDR2 SVGEGT. The CDR3 is made up of 11 amino acids. CDR3 loop: CASSSRDSRDF. The CDR3 coding sequence is TGTGCCAGCAGTTCCCGGGACAGCCGAGACTTC.

The chain carries TRBV23-1 and TRBJ2-7; TRBD1 aligns across 11 bases. TRBV23-1 falls under the ORF class, with uncertain function. CDR3 length equals 17 residues. V lost 4 bases to trimming and J lost 3 bases; unmatched junction nucleotides: 11. This CDR3 reads CASSLNLRTGGGYEQYF. The CDR3 DNA reads TGCGCCAGCAGTCTAAACCTCAGGACAGGGGGCGGCTACGAGCAGTACTTC.

V gene TRBV6-6 combines with J gene TRBJ2-1; 16 bases are a match to TRBD2. Germline assignment: CDR1 MNHNY and CDR2 SVGAGI (reference sequence). CDR3 length: 19 residues. V was pared by 5 bases and J by 6 bases, with 13 bases of the junction left unmatched. The CDR3 is CASSLGGTSGRAPFNEQFF. In nucleotides, the CDR3 is TGTGCCAGCAGTCTGGGGGGGACTAGCGGGAGGGCCCCCTTCAATGAGCAGTTCTTC.